This T cell receptor beta chain stems from a study of blood T cells in healthy people across ages. Study results and caveats: Measured against age, TCR beta diversity per million T cells decreased in a roughly linear manner.

The CDR3 consists of 17 residues. V shed 0 bases, J shed 8 bases, and the junction held 11 bases outside the gene matches. CDR1 is LGHNA, CDR2 YNFKEQ, per germline. The use of a sample-barcoded 5' primer and a J-beta primer mix characterized a second PCR of roughly 7 to 11 cycles. One entry per CDR3 protein, called by TCRdb with MiXCR from the 5' RACE reads. The repertoire holds some 1.5 million distinct CDR3 sequences, with roughly 28% as singletons. Concerning this clonotype itself: Its antigen is not identified.

The chain employs TRBV4-2 and TRBJ1-2; 11 bases fit TRBD1. The specimen was blood. The TCR sequence derives from a woman between 25 and 40 years old in good health. In DNA, the CDR3 is TGTGCCAGCAGCCAAGATCGGACAGGGGGCGGCCCGGGAGGCTACACCTTC. Translating it yields CASSQDRTGGGPGGYTF.